Each of the 28 T cell receptor beta chains below was sequenced from the same sample in a study of vaccination and CD4 T cells after COVID-19. Indicated treatment: approximately nine-day PBMC culture with coronavirus spike peptide pools or control peptides (ViraFEST assay). Oncomine TCR Beta short-read sequencing was applied to DNA from cultured CD4+ T cells. TCRdb re-called the PCR reads through MiXCR, storing one row per CDR3 protein. The repertoire includes 15,000 to 20,000 distinct CDR3 sequences, 30% to 45% of them detected once, and around an eighth sits in the top ten. Their specific antigens are unknown. The material sequenced was CD4+ T cells from blood, cultured in vitro. These receptor sequences come from a human donor who had recovered from COVID-19.

V and J are TRBV18 and TRBJ1-1; possibly TRBD1 for D (6 bases). Germline V lookup: CDR1 KGHSH, CDR2 LQKENI. The CDR3 is 14 amino acids. V dropped 4 bases and J dropped 5 bases, with 14 bases sitting between them. The CDR3 region is CASSRGGEPTEAFF. In DNA, the CDR3 is TGTGCCAGCTCACGAGGGGGGGAACCGACTGAAGCTTTCTTT.

The genes are TRBV20-1 and TRBJ2-2; TRBD1 matches 9 bases. The trim removed 1 base at V and 5 bases at J, leaving 5 bases unmatched. The CDR3 spans 15 residues. Germline V gives CDR1 DFQATT, CDR2 SNEGSKA (reference sequence). CDR3 coding DNA: TGCAGTGCTAGAGGGGACAGGGCAGAAACCGGGGAGCTGTTTTTT. Protein product: CSARGDRAETGELFF.

V gene TRBV24-1 combines with J gene TRBJ2-4; D remains ambiguous. Germline loops: CDR1 KGHDR, CDR2 SFDVKD. The CDR3 sequence is 14 residues long. The V and J ends lost 4 bases and 7 bases respectively, with 13 bases between them. The CDR3: CATSDSPGRNIQYF. The CDR3 DNA follows: TGTGCCACCAGTGACAGTCCCGGGCGGAACATTCAGTACTTC.

This clonotype was seen a handful of times. The genes are TRBV23-1 and TRBJ2-4; D may correspond to TRBD1 or TRBD2 (5 bases each). TRBV23-1 is an ORF, with its function uncertain. CDR3 length equals 12 residues. V was cut by 1 base and J by 7 bases, with 5 bases left in between. The CDR3 reads CASSQWGNIQYF. The CDR3 region has the DNA TGCGCCAGCAGTCAATGGGGGAACATTCAGTACTTC.

This clonotype was seen a few times. The chain couples TRBV6-2 or TRBV6-3 to TRBJ1-5; tentative D call: TRBD1 (5 bases). V was trimmed by 0 bases and J by 6 bases, leaving 9 bases between them. In germline, CDR1 is MNHEY, CDR2 SVGEGT. The CDR3 consists of 14 residues. The CDR3 DNA reads TGTGCCAGCAGTTACTCGACAGACACTCAGCCCCAGCATTTT. Protein: CASSYSTDTQPQHF.

The rearrangement links TRBV18 to TRBJ2-7; D is unclear. V was trimmed by 3 bases and J by 6 bases, leaving 12 bases between them. The CDR3 loop spans 13 amino acids. Germline assignment: CDR1 KGHSH and CDR2 LQKENI. The CDR3 is CASSPPSAREQYF. The CDR3 DNA reads TGTGCCAGCTCACCCCCGTCAGCTCGCGAGCAGTACTTC. The entire variable domain, with the rest obtained from reference TRBV18 and TRBJ2-7, is as follows: NAGVMQNPRHLVRRRGQEARLRCSPMKGHSHVYWYRQLPEEGLKFMVYLQKENIIDESGMPKERFSAEFPKEGPSILRIQQVVRGDSAAYFCASSPPSAREQYFGPGTRLTVT.

The rearrangement links TRBV28 to TRBJ1-1, with TRBD1 as a possible D gene (5 bases). The length of the CDR3 is 14 residues. V was pared by 7 bases and J by 4 bases, with 16 bases between. Germline CDR1 is MDHEN and CDR2 is SYDVKM. The CDR3 nucleotides read TGTGCCAGCACCGACCCGAGGGGCCTCACTGAAGCTTTCTTT. Translating it yields CASTDPRGLTEAFF.

This clonotype was observed a handful of times. The rearrangement links TRBV5-1 to TRBJ2-5; 8 positions match TRBD1. CDR3 length: 13 residues. CDR1 and CDR2 from the germline V gene are SGHRS and YFSETQ. With V trimmed by 6 bases and J by 5 bases, 6 bases remained unmatched. The CDR3 is CASTTGAGETQYF. In DNA form, the CDR3 reads TGCGCCAGCACGACAGGGGCCGGTGAGACCCAGTACTTC.

The chain uses TRBV28 and TRBJ2-3; TRBD2 matches at 9 bases. This CDR3 region has 19 residues. Germline CDR1 MDHEN, CDR2 SYDVKM. With V trimmed by 3 bases and J by 0 bases, 13 bases remained unmatched. DNA of the CDR3: TGTGCCAGCAGTTTGTTTGCGGGAGGGCGGGGGACGAGCACAGATACGCAGTATTTT. It is translated as CASSLFAGGRGTSTDTQYF.

This clonotype was recorded once. The chain recombines TRBV18 with TRBJ1-2, with D possibly matching TRBD1 (5 bases). This CDR3 has 13 amino acids. Germline V gene lookup returns CDR1 KGHSH and CDR2 LQKENI. V dropped 3 bases and J dropped 8 bases, with 13 bases sitting between them. CDR3 DNA sequence: TGTGCCAGCTCACCCCAGGGCGCGGAGGGCTACACCTTC. It translates to CASSPQGAEGYTF. The full variable domain, its missing parts supplied by reference TRBV18 and TRBJ1-2, is NAGVMQNPRHLVRRRGQEARLRCSPMKGHSHVYWYRQLPEEGLKFMVYLQKENIIDESGMPKERFSAEFPKEGPSILRIQQVVRGDSAAYFCASSPQGAEGYTFGSGTRLTVV.

The chain recombines TRBV18 with TRBJ2-7, with D perhaps being TRBD1 or TRBD2 (5 bases each). The V gene lost 2 bases and the J gene lost 6 bases, with 11 bases spanning the gap. The germline gives CDR1 KGHSH, CDR2 LQKENI. The CDR3 runs to 13 residues. The CDR3 spells CASSPGARGEQYF. The CDR3 DNA is TGTGCCAGCTCACCAGGGGCTCGGGGCGAGCAGTACTTC.

This rearrangement joins TRBV7-8 to TRBJ2-5, with 7 bases that match TRBD1. Trimming cost V 3 bases and J 0 bases; bases outside gene matches: 4. The CDR3 consists of 15 residues. In germline, CDR1 is SGHVS, CDR2 FQNEAQ. CDR3 sequence reads: CASSLGTVYQETQYF. CDR3 coding DNA: TGTGCCAGCAGCTTGGGGACAGTGTACCAAGAGACCCAGTACTTC.

This clonotype was seen once. Mismatch with germline at one junction end may stem from a read error. The rearrangement uses TRBV20-1 and TRBJ1-3; a weak D match, TRBD1 (5 bases). The CDR3 has 14 residues. The germline CDR1 and CDR2 sequences are DFQATT and SNEGSKA (reference sequence). The CDR3, as DNA: TGCAGTGCCTCGAGGGGCGCGAGGGGAAACGCCATATATTTT. As protein: CSASRGARGNAIYF.

The chain carries TRBV28 and TRBJ1-5, with 8 bases that match TRBD1. The CDR3 is 12 residues long. The V and J ends lost 6 bases and 14 bases, in that order; junction bases with no gene match: 9. The germline V gene encodes CDR1 MDHEN and CDR2 SYDVKM. CDR3 coding DNA: TGTGCCAGCAGCCGAGGGACAGGTCGGGAGCATTTT. It encodes CASSRGTGREHF. Drawing the rest from reference TRBV28 and TRBJ1-5, the complete variable domain is DVKVTQSSRYLVKRTGEKVFLECVQDMDHENMFWYRQDPGLGLRLIYFSYDVKMKEKGDIPEGYSVSREKKERFSLILESASTNQTSMYLCASSRGTGREHFGDGTRLSIL.

This chain connects TRBV12-3 or TRBV12-4 to TRBJ2-2; D may be TRBD1 (7 bases). V lost 9 bases and J 4 bases, leaving 12 bases between the germline ends. The CDR3 contains 13 residues. The CDR3: CASNQGGTGELFF. The CDR3 nucleotides read TGTGCCAGTAATCAGGGGGGCACCGGGGAGCTGTTTTTT.

This clonotype was seen only a few times. The V call is TRBV5-1, the J call TRBJ1-2, with 8 positions matching TRBD1. The CDR3 spans 14 residues. The germline gives CDR1 SGHRS, CDR2 YFSETQ. Trimming at V came to 6 bases and at J to 4 bases, leaving 8 bases not matched to a gene. CDR3 nucleotide sequence: TGCGCCAGCACCACAGACAGGGGTGGCTATGGCTACACCTTC. This codes for CASTTDRGGYGYTF. Full variable domain (rest looked up from reference TRBV5-1 and TRBJ1-2): KAGVTQTPRYLIKTRGQQVTLSCSPISGHRSVSWYQQTPGQGLQFLFEYFSETQRNKGNFPGRFSGRQFSNSRSEMNVSTLELGDSALYLCASTTDRGGYGYTFGSGTRLTVV.

This clonotype was picked up a small number of times. CDR3 protein: CASSVPNTEAFF. The CDR3 bases are TGTGCCAGCAGTGTACCGAACACTGAAGCTTTCTTT. J is TRBJ1-1 and V is TRBV6-1, with D unresolved. CDR3 size: 12 residues. Germline loops: CDR1 MNHNS, CDR2 SASEGT. The V and J ends lost 4 bases and 1 base respectively, with 4 bases between them.

V is TRBV5-1 and J is TRBJ1-1; no firm D call. V was shortened by 4 bases and J by 2 bases, with 0 bases between the two germline ends. The CDR3 totals 10 residues. Germline lookup yields CDR1 SGHRS and CDR2 YFSETQ. The CDR3 loop is CASSNTEAFF. CDR3 DNA sequence: TGCGCCAGCAGCAACACTGAAGCTTTCTTT.

This clonotype was counted between two and nine times. The V and J genes are TRBV20-1 and TRBJ2-2; D possibly corresponds to TRBD2 (5 bases). CDR3 length: 15 residues. In germline, CDR1 is DFQATT, CDR2 SNEGSKA (reference sequence). The V end lost 0 bases, the J end lost 8 bases, and 16 bases lay between the germline ends. CDR3 nucleotide sequence: TGCAGTGCTAGAGAGCCTATCCGGGGATCTGGGGAGCTGTTTTTT. It encodes CSAREPIRGSGELFF.

V usage is TRBV6-5 and J usage is TRBJ2-1, with 13 bases identical to TRBD2. The CDR3 length is 15 residues. The V segment lost 2 bases and the J segment 7 bases; nucleotides outside the gene matches: 2. CDR1 is MNHEY, CDR2 SVGAGI, per germline. CDR3: CASSYTSGRGNEQFF. CDR3 bases: TGTGCCAGCAGTTACACTAGCGGGAGGGGGAATGAGCAGTTCTTC.

This clonotype has more than one count but fewer than ten. The chain combines TRBV6-5 with TRBJ1-1, with a tentative D call TRBD1 (5 bases). Germline CDR1 is MNHEY and CDR2 is SVGAGI. Trimming cost V 0 bases and J 1 base, with 9 bases left between them. This CDR3 has 15 amino acids. CDR3 in amino acids: CASSYSGGANTEAFF. In DNA form, the CDR3 reads TGTGCCAGCAGTTACTCGGGGGGAGCGAACACTGAAGCTTTCTTT.

This clonotype was observed a few times. V is TRBV7-2 and J is TRBJ1-5, with D uncertain. Trimming removed 1 base at V and 6 bases at J, with 7 bases between. Germline V lookup: CDR1 SGHTA, CDR2 FQGNSA. The CDR3 covers 13 residues. DNA for the CDR3: TGTGCCAGCAGCTTAGTGGTGAGTCAGCCCCAGCATTTT. It yields the protein CASSLVVSQPQHF.

This clonotype was counted between two and nine times. The chain recombines TRBV11-1 with TRBJ2-2; D ambiguous. CDR1 is SGHAT and CDR2 is FQDESV in the germline V gene (reference sequence). The V end lost 4 bases, the J end lost 4 bases, and 7 bases lay between the germline ends. The CDR3 spans 13 residues. CDR3 amino acids: CASSSRRTGELFF. CDR3 DNA sequence: TGTGCCAGCAGCTCCCGACGCACCGGGGAGCTGTTTTTT.

The CDR3 here is CSARDWRLAGHKEQYF. CDR3 DNA sequence: TGCAGTGCTAGAGATTGGAGACTAGCGGGACATAAGGAGCAGTACTTC. This sequence joins TRBV20-1 and TRBJ2-7, with 11 bases lining up with TRBD2. CDR1 and CDR2 (germline): DFQATT, SNEGSKA (reference sequence). With 0 bases clipped from V and 7 bases from J, the junction kept 11 bases outside the gene matches. The length of the CDR3 is 16 residues.

This chain connects TRBV24-1 to TRBJ2-5; D remains unclear. The CDR3 is made up of 14 amino acids. CDR1 and CDR2 from the germline V gene are KGHDR and SFDVKD. The germline V and J ends were trimmed by 5 bases and 2 bases, with 11 bases remaining between them. CDR3: CATSGPLGQETQYF. DNA of the CDR3: TGTGCCACCAGTGGTCCTCTGGGGCAAGAGACCCAGTACTTC.

This clonotype has just a few counts. The rearrangement links TRBV20-1 to TRBJ2-7; 7 bases are a match to TRBD2. CDR1 and CDR2 (germline): DFQATT, SNEGSKA (reference sequence). V dropped 3 bases and J dropped 5; count of bases not matched to a gene: 7. CDR3 size: 13 residues. The CDR3 bases are TGCAGTGCTAGCGACGGACTAGTTGACGAGCAGTACTTC. Amino acid sequence: CSASDGLVDEQYF.

The chain couples TRBV6-1 to TRBJ2-3, with D perhaps given as TRBD1 or TRBD2 (6 bases each). The CDR3 runs 13 residues. Trimming left V 8 bases short and J 5 bases short, with 14 bases between. Germline lookup yields CDR1 MNHNS and CDR2 SASEGT. CDR3: CASSRGAVDTQYF. DNA of the CDR3: TGTGCCAGCTCTAGGGGGGCGGTAGATACGCAGTATTTT.

The chain links TRBV11-1 to TRBJ2-7; the D gene is possibly TRBD1 (5 bases). This CDR3 comprises 15 residues. Germline CDR1 and CDR2: SGHAT and FQDESV (reference sequence). With 5 bases removed from V and 5 bases from J, the gap between germline ends came to 19 bases. The DNA of the CDR3 is TGTGCCAGCAGCCCAGGGAACATTCAGGACCACGAGCAGTACTTC. Translating gives CASSPGNIQDHEQYF.